This paragraph covers one T cell receptor beta chain sequence. Its antigen is as yet unknown. CDR1 SGHVS and CDR2 FQNEAQ come from the germline V gene. This CDR3 has 15 residues. Trimming took 2 bases from V and 7 from J, leaving 14 bases between them. Only in-frame clones appear in the TCRdb table, and some are missing; sequencing was by immunoSEQ multiplex PCR. This sample has some 140,000 clones; just under 85% occur once, and the top ten carry more than 1.4%. This entry belongs to a study of cytomegalovirus exposure and HLA in healthy donors. Background on the study: The approximately 670 first-cohort repertoires and the roughly 120 validation repertoires shared the same platform, a later analysis reported.

General observations from the study: The study found most TCR sequences rare, yet found some public TCRs in many donors. One later analysis, an examination of the approximately 120 validation repertoires, found that first-cohort TCR clusters tended to co-occur in them. In vitro, three CMV-associated chains proved specific for CMV antigens.

The sample comprised PBMCs. The receptor was isolated from a woman younger than 45 in good health and CMV-seronegative. The chain combines TRBV7-8 with TRBJ1-4; the D gene is possibly TRBD1 (6 bases). The CDR3 DNA is TGTGCCAGCAGCTTACGGGGGGTAGGGGGTGAAAAACTGTTTTTT. Encoded protein: CASSLRGVGGEKLFF. The entire variable domain, with the rest obtained from reference TRBV7-8 and TRBJ1-4, is as follows: GAGVSQSPRYKVAKRGQDVALRCDPISGHVSLFWYQQALGQGPEFLTYFQNEAQLDKSGLPSDRFFAERPEGSVSTLKIQRTQQEDSAVYLCASSLRGVGGEKLFFGSGTQLSVL.